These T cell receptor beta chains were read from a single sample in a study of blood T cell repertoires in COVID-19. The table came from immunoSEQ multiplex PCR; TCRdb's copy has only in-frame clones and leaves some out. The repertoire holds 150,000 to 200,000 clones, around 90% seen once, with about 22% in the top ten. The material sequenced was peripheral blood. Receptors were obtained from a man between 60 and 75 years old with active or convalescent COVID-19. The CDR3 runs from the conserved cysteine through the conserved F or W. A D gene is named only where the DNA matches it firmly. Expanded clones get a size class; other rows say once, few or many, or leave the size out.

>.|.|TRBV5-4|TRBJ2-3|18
TGTGCCAGCAGCCTCCCAGTTCCGTCCGGACAGAGCACAGATACGCAGTATTTT
CASSLPVPSGQSTDTQYF
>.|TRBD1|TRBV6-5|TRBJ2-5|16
TGTGCCAGCAGTTACCTCGCCGGACAGGGAGGAGAGACCCAGTACTTC
CASSYLAGQGGETQYF
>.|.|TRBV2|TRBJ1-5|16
TGTGCCAGCAAGGGGTTTTCGACGCTACTCCGAGAGCCCCAGCATTTT
CASKGFSTLLREPQHF
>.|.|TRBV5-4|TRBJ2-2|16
TGTGCCAGCAGCCTCCCCACAGGGAGGGACACCGGGGAGCTGTTTTTT
CASSLPTGRDTGELFF
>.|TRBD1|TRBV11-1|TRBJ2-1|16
TGTGCCAGCAGCCTTAAGCCGGGACAGGGGGGGAATGAGCAGTTCTTC
CASSLKPGQGGNEQFF
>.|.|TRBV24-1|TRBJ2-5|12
TGTGCCACCAGTGGGGGGCGAGAGACCCAGTACTTC
CATSGGRETQYF
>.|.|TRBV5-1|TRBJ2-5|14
TGCGCCAGCAGCTTGGAACAGGGGGGGGAGACCCAGTACTTC
CASSLEQGGETQYF
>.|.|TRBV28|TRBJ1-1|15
TGTGCCAGCAGTTTATGGGAAGCGGAGAACACTGAAGCTTTCTTT
CASSLWEAENTEAFF
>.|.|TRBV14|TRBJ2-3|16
TGTGCCAGCAGCCGATACGGACAGACGGGGGGAGATACGCAGTATTTT
CASSRYGQTGGDTQYF
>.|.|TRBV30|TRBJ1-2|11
TGTGCCTGGATAACCGCGGCGGGCTACACCTTC
CAWITAAGYTF
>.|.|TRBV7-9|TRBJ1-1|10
TGTGCCAGCAGCCGCGCTAGAGCTTTCTTT
CASSRARAFF
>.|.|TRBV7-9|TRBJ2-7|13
TGTGCCAGCAGCCAGGACAATTTGTTAGAGCAGTACTTC
CASSQDNLLEQYF
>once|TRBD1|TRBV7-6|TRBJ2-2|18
TGTGCCAGCAGCTCACAACGACGGGACAGGGGGAACACCGGGGAGCTGTTTTTT
CASSSQRRDRGNTGELFF
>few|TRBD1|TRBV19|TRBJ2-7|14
TGTGCCAGTAGTGGGGCGGGACAGGCCTACGAGCAGTACTTC
CASSGAGQAYEQYF
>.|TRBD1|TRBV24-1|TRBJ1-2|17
TGTGCCACCAGTGACGCCGGGACAGCTACCGTTAACTATGGCTACACCTTC
CATSDAGTATVNYGYTF
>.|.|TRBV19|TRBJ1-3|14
TGTGCCAGTAGTATAACAGGACCCGGAAACACCATATATTTT
CASSITGPGNTIYF
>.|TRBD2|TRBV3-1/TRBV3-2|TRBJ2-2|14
TGTGCCAGCAGGCACCTAGCGGGGGCCGGGGAGCTGTTTTTT
CASRHLAGAGELFF
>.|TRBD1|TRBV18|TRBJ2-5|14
TGTGCCAGCTCACCCAGACAGGGGAAAGAGACCCAGTACTTC
CASSPRQGKETQYF
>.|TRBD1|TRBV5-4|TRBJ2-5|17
TGTGCCAGCAGCTCCCGGGAGGGACAGGGGGTTAGAGAGACCCAGTACTTC
CASSSREGQGVRETQYF
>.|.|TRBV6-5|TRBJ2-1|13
TGTGCCAGCAGTCGAACTTCATACAATGAGCAGTTCTTC
CASSRTSYNEQFF
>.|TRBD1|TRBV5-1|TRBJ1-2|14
TGCGCCAGCAGCTCGGGGACAGGGAACTATGGCTACACCTTC
CASSSGTGNYGYTF
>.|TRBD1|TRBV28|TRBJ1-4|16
TGTGCCAGCAGTTCCGACAGGGAAGGGAGACCTAGAGAACTGTTTTTT
CASSSDREGRPRELFF
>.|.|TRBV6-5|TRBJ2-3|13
TGTGCCAGCATCCCCTTGGGGCTTGATACGCAGTATTTT
CASIPLGLDTQYF
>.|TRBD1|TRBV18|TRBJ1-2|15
TGTGCCAGCTCACCACCGGGACAGGGGAACTATGGCTACACCTTC
CASSPPGQGNYGYTF
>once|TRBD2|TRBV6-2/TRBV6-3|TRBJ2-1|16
TGTGCCAGCAGTTATACCCGCGGGGGAGGCTACAATGAGCAGTTCTTC
CASSYTRGGGYNEQFF
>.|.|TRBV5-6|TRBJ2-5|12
TGTGCCAGCAGCTTTGGGCGAGAGACCCAGTACTTC
CASSFGRETQYF
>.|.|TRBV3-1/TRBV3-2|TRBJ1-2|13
TGTGCCAGCAGCTCTACTCCGCGTGAGGGCTACACCTTC
CASSSTPREGYTF
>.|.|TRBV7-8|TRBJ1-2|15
TGTGCCAGCAGCCAAAAAATGGGGGAGGCCTATGGCTACACCTTC
CASSQKMGEAYGYTF
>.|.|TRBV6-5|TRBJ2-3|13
TGTGCCAGCATAATCCCCGGGACAGATACGCAGTATTTT
CASIIPGTDTQYF
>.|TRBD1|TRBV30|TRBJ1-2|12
TGTGCCTGGCTACAGGGGAACTATGGCTACACCTTC
CAWLQGNYGYTF
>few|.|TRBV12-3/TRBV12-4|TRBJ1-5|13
TGTGCCAGCAGCCGGGGTGAGGGACAGCCCCAGCATTTT
CASSRGEGQPQHF
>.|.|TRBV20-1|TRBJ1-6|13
TGCAGTGCTGGTGACAGTGGTAATTCACCCCTCCACTTT
CSAGDSGNSPLHF
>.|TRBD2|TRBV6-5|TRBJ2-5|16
TGTGCCAGCAGTTACTCGGCTAGCGGGGGCCAAGAGACCCAGTACTTC
CASSYSASGGQETQYF
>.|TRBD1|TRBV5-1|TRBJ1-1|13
TGCGCCAGCAGCCCTCCGGGACAGCGAGAAGCTTTCTTT
CASSPPGQREAFF
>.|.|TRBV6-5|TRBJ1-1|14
TGTGCCAGCAGCTTCACAGGGCTGAACACTGAAGCTTTCTTT
CASSFTGLNTEAFF
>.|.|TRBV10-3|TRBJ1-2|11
TGTGCCATCAGTGAACAGGGAGGCTACACCTTC
CAISEQGGYTF
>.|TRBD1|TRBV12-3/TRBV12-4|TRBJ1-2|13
TGTGCCAGCAGTCGGGACAGGAACTATGGCTACACCTTC
CASSRDRNYGYTF
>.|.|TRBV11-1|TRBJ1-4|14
TGTGCCAGCAGCGTCGGGGGAACTAATGAAAAACTGTTTTTT
CASSVGGTNEKLFF
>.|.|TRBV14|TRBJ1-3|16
TGTGCCAGCAGCCATGAGGGATGGTGGGGTGGAAACACCATATATTTT
CASSHEGWWGGNTIYF
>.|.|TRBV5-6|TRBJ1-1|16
TGTGCCAGCAGGTCTAGTAAGTCAGGGGCTTACACTGAAGCTTTCTTT
CASRSSKSGAYTEAFF
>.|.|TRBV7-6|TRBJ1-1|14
TGTGCCAGCAGCTCGGACAGCATGAACACTGAAGCTTTCTTT
CASSSDSMNTEAFF
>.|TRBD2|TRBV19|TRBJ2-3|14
TGTGCCACCCGGGAGGAGATCAGCGCAGATACGCAGTATTTT
CATREEISADTQYF
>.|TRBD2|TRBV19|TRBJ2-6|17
TGTGCCAGTAGACCCCTAGCGGGGTACGCTGGGGCCAACGTCCTGACTTTC
CASRPLAGYAGANVLTF
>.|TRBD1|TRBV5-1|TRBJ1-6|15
TGCGCCAGCAGCTTGGCTTCGGGACAGGGAGCACCCCTCCACTTT
CASSLASGQGAPLHF
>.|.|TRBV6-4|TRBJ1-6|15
TGTGCCAGCAGGACAGAGCGCTCCTATAATTCACCCCTCCACTTT
CASRTERSYNSPLHF
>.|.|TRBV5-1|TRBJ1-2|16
TGCGCCAGCAGCGTATCGGACAGTTTCCCTAACTATGGCTACACCTTC
CASSVSDSFPNYGYTF
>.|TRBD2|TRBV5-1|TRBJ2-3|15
TGCGCCAGCAGCGAATCAGCGGGGTGGACAGATACGCAGTATTTT
CASSESAGWTDTQYF
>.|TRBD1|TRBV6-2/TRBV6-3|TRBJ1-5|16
TGTGCCAGCAGTTACTTACAGGGGTCGGGCAATCAGCCCCAGCATTTT
CASSYLQGSGNQPQHF
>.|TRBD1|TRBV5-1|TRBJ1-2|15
TGCGCCAGCAGCCAAGCGACAGGGGGGGACTATGGCTACACCTTC
CASSQATGGDYGYTF
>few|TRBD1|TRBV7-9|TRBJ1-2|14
TGTGCCAGCAGCTGGGGGACAGGGGACTATGGCTACACCTTC
CASSWGTGDYGYTF
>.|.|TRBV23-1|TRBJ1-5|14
TGCGCCAGCAGTCAATCGGAGGGCGCTGTGCCCCAGCATTTT
CASSQSEGAVPQHF
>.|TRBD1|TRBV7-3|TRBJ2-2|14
TGTGCCAGCAGTAACAGGGGTGGGACCGGGGAGCTGTTTTTT
CASSNRGGTGELFF